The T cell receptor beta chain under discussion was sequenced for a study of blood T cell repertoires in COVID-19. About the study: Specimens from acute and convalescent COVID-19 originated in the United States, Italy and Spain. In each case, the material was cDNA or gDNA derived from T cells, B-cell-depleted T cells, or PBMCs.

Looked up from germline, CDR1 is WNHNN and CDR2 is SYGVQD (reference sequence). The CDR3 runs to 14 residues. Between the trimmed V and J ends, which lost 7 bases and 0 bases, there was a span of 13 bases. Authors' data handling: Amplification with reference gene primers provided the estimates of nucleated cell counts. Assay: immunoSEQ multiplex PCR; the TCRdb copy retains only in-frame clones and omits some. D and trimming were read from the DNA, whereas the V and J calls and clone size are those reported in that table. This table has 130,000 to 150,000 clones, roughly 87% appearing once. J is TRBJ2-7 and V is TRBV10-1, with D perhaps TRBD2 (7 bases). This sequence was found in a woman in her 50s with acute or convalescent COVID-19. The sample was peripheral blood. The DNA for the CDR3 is TGCGCCAGCAAGGGGGGGACCTGCTCCTACGAGCAGTACTTC. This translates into CASKGGTCSYEQYF.